Shown below are 27 T cell receptor beta chains from a single sample sequenced in a study of T cell repertoires in ileal Crohn's disease. Repertoires were generated with immunoSEQ multiplex PCR, while TCRdb's copy carries only in-frame clones and drops some. The sample yields several thousand clones, 80% to 95% seen once. The sample was ileal tissue. The receptors originated from an adult with Crohn's disease.

The rearrangement links TRBV5-1 to TRBJ2-2; D is unclear. There are 14 residues in the CDR3. The germline CDR1 and CDR2 sequences are SGHRS and YFSETQ. The V end was cut by 4 bases, the J end by 4 bases, with 11 bases between. CDR3 bases: TGCGCCAGCAGCCCTACTGTTAGCACCGGGGAGCTGTTTTTT. It codes for CASSPTVSTGELFF.

For this clone: Germline and junction disagree at one end, which may indicate a read error. V and J are TRBV18 and TRBJ2-1; possibly TRBD2 for D (5 bases). CDR3 length: 15 residues. Germline V lookup: CDR1 KGHSH, CDR2 LQKENI. The CDR3 region is CASSPPSGIYNEQFF. In nucleotides, the CDR3 is TGTGCCAGCTCCCCACCCAGCGGAATATACAATGAGCAGTTCTTC. Complete variable domain (other parts from reference TRBV18 and TRBJ2-1): NAGVMQNPRHLVRRRGQEARLRCSPMKGHSHVYWYRQLPEEGLKFMVYLQKENIIDESGMPKERFSAEFPKEGPSILRIQQVVRGDSAAYFCASSPPSGIYNEQFFGPGTRLTVL.

V is TRBV25-1 and J is TRBJ1-1; D is perhaps TRBD1 (6 bases). Germline CDR1 MGHDK, CDR2 SYGVNS. V lost 7 bases and J 0 bases, leaving 15 bases between the germline ends. There are 15 residues in the CDR3. DNA for the CDR3: TGTGCCAGCAAGGAGGTAGAGGGGGTGAACACTGAAGCTTTCTTT. Its translation is CASKEVEGVNTEAFF.

The chain recombines TRBV15 with TRBJ1-4; D uncertain. The CDR3 loop spans 15 amino acids. The V end lost 0 bases, the J end lost 0 bases, and 5 bases lay between the germline ends. Germline V gene lookup returns CDR1 LNHNV and CDR2 YYDKDF (reference sequence). CDR3 sequence: CATSREPATNEKLFF. CDR3 bases: TGTGCCACCAGCAGAGAACCAGCAACTAATGAAAAACTGTTTTTT.

The CDR3 sequence is CASSVSAGDSYNEQFF. DNA for the CDR3: TGTGCCAGCAGCGTATCGGCGGGAGATTCCTACAATGAGCAGTTCTTC. The rearrangement uses TRBV9 and TRBJ2-1; TRBD2 aligns across 7 bases. After removal of 1 base from V and 1 base from J, the junction contained 5 bases not matched to a gene. Germline assignment: CDR1 SGDLS and CDR2 YYNGEE. The CDR3 is made up of 16 amino acids.

The V and J genes are TRBV7-6 and TRBJ2-7; D remains ambiguous. Germline loops: CDR1 SGHVS, CDR2 FNYEAQ. Trimming cost V 5 bases and J 2 bases, with 16 bases left between them. This CDR3 spans 15 amino acids. This CDR3 reads CASSVDFATAYEQYF. The CDR3 DNA is TGTGCCAGCAGCGTTGACTTTGCGACGGCCTACGAGCAGTACTTC.

This chain links TRBV30 with TRBJ2-4; possibly TRBD1 for D (6 bases). Between the trimmed V and J ends, which lost 0 bases and 2 bases, there was a span of 8 bases. From germline, CDR1 is GTSNPN and CDR2 SVGIG (reference sequence). This CDR3 spans 14 amino acids. CDR3 DNA sequence: TGTGCCTGGAGTGTGGGACAAACCAAAAACATTCAGTACTTC. Translation: CAWSVGQTKNIQYF. The whole variable domain, filled in from reference TRBV30 and TRBJ2-4, reads SQTIHQWPATLVQPVGSPLSLECTVEGTSNPNLYWYRQAAGRGLQLLFYSVGIGQISSEVPQNLSASRPQDRQFILSSKKLLLSDSGFYLCAWSVGQTKNIQYFGAGTRLSVL.

The V call is TRBV10-1, the J call TRBJ2-1; 9 bases fit TRBD2. This CDR3 contains 13 residues. With 6 bases clipped from V and 9 bases from J, the junction kept 6 bases outside the gene matches. The V gene's germline CDR1 is WNHNN and CDR2 SYGVQD (reference sequence). Here the CDR3 DNA reads TGCGCCAGCAGCCTAGCGGGATTAGGTGAGCAGTTCTTC. This translates into CASSLAGLGEQFF.

This clone was recorded once. The V gene is TRBV28, the J gene TRBJ2-7; D is possibly TRBD1 (6 bases). CDR3 length equals 14 residues. V lost 5 bases to trimming and J lost 5 bases, with 16 bases between them. CDR1 MDHEN and CDR2 SYDVKM come from the germline V gene. The CDR3 loop reads CASSNTGHRHEQYF. Here the CDR3 DNA reads TGTGCCAGCAGTAATACGGGACACCGTCACGAGCAGTACTTC. Using reference TRBV28 and TRBJ2-7 for the parts outside the CDR3, the full variable domain is DVKVTQSSRYLVKRTGEKVFLECVQDMDHENMFWYRQDPGLGLRLIYFSYDVKMKEKGDIPEGYSVSREKKERFSLILESASTNQTSMYLCASSNTGHRHEQYFGPGTRLTVT.

This clone was seen only once. The chain combines TRBV27 with TRBJ2-1; 11 nucleotides agree with TRBD2. The length of the CDR3 is 16 residues. V lost 6 bases and J lost 5; bases outside the gene matches: 9. Looked up from germline, CDR1 is MNHEY and CDR2 is SMNVEV (reference sequence). The CDR3 nucleotides read TGTGCCAGCAGCTCGATGACTAGCGGGAAACACAATGAGCAGTTCTTC. Translated: CASSSMTSGKHNEQFF.

As DNA, the CDR3 is TGTGCCAGCAGCTTTGTCTCCTACGAGCAGTACTTC. It is translated as CASSFVSYEQYF. The chain uses TRBV6-1 and TRBJ2-7; D ambiguous. From germline, CDR1 is MNHNS and CDR2 SASEGT. This CDR3 region has 12 residues. Trimming took 6 bases from V and 0 from J, leaving 6 bases between them.

The V and J genes are TRBV28 and TRBJ2-2, with 7 positions matching TRBD2. The V and J ends lost 4 bases and 1 base, in that order; junction bases with no gene match: 6. Per germline, CDR1 MDHEN and CDR2 SYDVKM. The CDR3 covers 16 residues. The CDR3, as DNA: TGTGCCAGCAGTTCCCACGGGGGGAGGAACACCGGGGAGCTGTTTTTT. It is translated as CASSSHGGRNTGELFF.

CDR3 DNA: TGTGCCATCAGTGAGTCGAGGGAGGACTCCTACGAGCAGTACTTC. Its translation: CAISESREDSYEQYF. This rearrangement joins TRBV10-3 to TRBJ2-7, with TRBD2 as a possible D gene (6 bases). Germline V gene sequence: CDR1 ENHRY, CDR2 SYGVKD. The V end was cut by 0 bases, the J end by 0 bases, with 9 bases between. The CDR3 is 15 residues long.

The chain combines TRBV7-2 with TRBJ1-1; 7 nucleotides align to TRBD1. V dropped 5 bases and J dropped 2; count of bases not matched to a gene: 5. CDR1 is SGHTA, CDR2 FQGNSA, per germline. The CDR3 length is 14 residues. In DNA, the CDR3 is TGTGCCAGCAGCCCTTACAGGGGAAACACTGAAGCTTTCTTT. Amino acid sequence: CASSPYRGNTEAFF.

Details on this clone: The sample has other DNA sequences that encode this CDR3 too. The V and J genes are TRBV5-6 and TRBJ2-7; 7 bases match TRBD2. With 0 bases clipped from V and 3 bases from J, the junction kept 3 bases outside the gene matches. Germline CDR1 reads SGHDT; CDR2 reads YYEEEE. The length of the CDR3 is 14 residues. The CDR3 DNA reads as TGTGCCAGCAGCTTGGGCGGGAGCTACTACGAGCAGTACTTC. Protein sequence: CASSLGGSYYEQYF. The variable domain in full, with the rest retrieved from reference TRBV5-6 and TRBJ2-7, is DAGVTQSPTHLIKTRGQQVTLRCSPKSGHDTVSWYQQALGQGPQFIFQYYEEEERQRGNFPDRFSGHQFPNYSSELNVNALLLGDSALYLCASSLGGSYYEQYFGPGTRLTVT.

The genes are TRBV4-1 and TRBJ2-1; 12 bases fit TRBD2. The CDR3 is 17 amino acids. CDR1 is MGHRA and CDR2 is YSYEKL in the germline V gene. V gave up 0 bases and J gave up 10 bases; unmatched junction bases: 10. The CDR3 nucleotides are TGCGCCAGCAGCCAAGATACCCTAGCGGGAGGGCCCAGGGAGCAGTTCTTC. Protein: CASSQDTLAGGPREQFF.

The chain is built from TRBV1 and TRBJ1-2; the D segment call TRBD1 is taken from the table without a DNA check. TRBV1 is an annotated pseudogene. The CDR3 totals 17 residues. The CDR3 DNA reads TGCACCAGCAGCCAAGATCGGGACAGGGTACTTGGCGGGGGCTACACCTTC. Translating it yields CTSSQDRDRVLGGGYTF.

V gene TRBV15 combines with J gene TRBJ2-7, with 7 bases lining up with TRBD2. Germline-derived CDR1 and CDR2 are LNHNV and YYDKDF (reference sequence). After removal of 5 bases from V and 0 bases from J, the junction contained 4 bases not matched to a gene. The CDR3 runs to 14 residues. The CDR3 nucleotides read TGTGCCACCAGCCCCAGGGAGGGCTCCTACGAGCAGTACTTC. It yields the protein CATSPREGSYEQYF.

The chain joins TRBV2 to TRBJ1-2; D is undetermined. From germline, CDR1 is SNHLY and CDR2 FYNNEI. The CDR3 sequence is 14 residues long. The V end lost 3 bases, the J end lost 4 bases, and 12 bases lay between the germline ends. CDR3 nucleotide sequence: TGTGCCAGCAGTGAGAGAGGTTCCTCCTATGGCTACACCTTC. The encoded protein is CASSERGSSYGYTF.

This sequence joins TRBV5-1 and TRBJ2-1; D gene unclear. CDR1 is SGHRS, CDR2 YFSETQ, per germline. The V gene lost 2 bases and the J gene lost 6 bases, with 15 bases spanning the gap. The length of the CDR3 is 15 residues. The CDR3 DNA is TGCGCCAGCAGCTTCCTCCCCGACTCTTTCAATGAGCAGTTCTTC. Translation: CASSFLPDSFNEQFF.

The chain couples TRBV5-1 to TRBJ2-1; 7 bases map to TRBD1. With 4 bases clipped from V and 2 bases from J, the junction kept 6 bases outside the gene matches. This CDR3 spans 15 amino acids. The germline V gene encodes CDR1 SGHRS and CDR2 YFSETQ. The CDR3 DNA reads as TGCGCCAGCAGCGATAGACAGGGACCCTACAATGAGCAGTTCTTC. Its protein product is CASSDRQGPYNEQFF.

As concerns this clone: The same CDR3 arises from other DNA sequences in this sample as well. The rearrangement uses TRBV11-3 and TRBJ2-1; 7 nucleotides agree with TRBD2. Unmatched junction bases numbered 6, after V lost 3 bases and J lost 4 bases. The CDR3 spans 15 residues. Germline values: CDR1 SGHNT, CDR2 YENEEA. The CDR3, as DNA: TGTGCCAGCAGCTTGAGACTAGCAGGATACAATGAGCAGTTCTTC. It translates to CASSLRLAGYNEQFF.

The chain couples TRBV6-5 to TRBJ2-4, with D possibly matching TRBD2 (6 bases). V was cut by 4 bases and J by 4 bases, with 11 bases left in between. This CDR3 is built from 14 residues. Germline CDR1 is MNHEY and CDR2 is SVGAGI. This chain's CDR3 is CASSSWDSKNIQYF. The CDR3 nucleotides read TGTGCCAGCAGTTCCTGGGACTCAAAAAACATTCAGTACTTC.

The chain combines TRBV5-6 with TRBJ2-2, with no clear D. With 4 bases removed from V and 1 base from J, the gap between germline ends came to 5 bases. The germline gives CDR1 SGHDT, CDR2 YYEEEE. The CDR3 is made up of 13 amino acids. The CDR3 sequence is CASSSQNTGELFF. The CDR3 DNA reads as TGTGCCAGCAGCAGCCAGAACACCGGGGAGCTGTTTTTT.

V usage is TRBV7-2 and J usage is TRBJ2-3; maybe TRBD1 (6 bases). The V and J ends lost 3 bases and 5 bases respectively, with 9 bases between them. The CDR3 contains 13 residues. CDR1 is SGHTA, CDR2 FQGNSA, per germline. CDR3 amino acids: CASSFQQGDTQYF. In DNA, the CDR3 is TGTGCCAGCAGCTTTCAACAGGGAGATACGCAGTATTTT.

This clone occurred once. This chain uses TRBV19 with TRBJ1-2; 11 positions match TRBD1. Germline trimming cut 8 bases from V and 8 bases from J; bases unmatched to any gene: 4. The V gene's germline CDR1 is LNHDA and CDR2 SQIVND (reference sequence). The CDR3 length is 12 residues. In nucleotides, the CDR3 is TGTGCCAGTGAGGACAGGGGGCAAGGCTACACCTTC. Encoded protein: CASEDRGQGYTF. Based on the CDR3 plus reference TRBV19 and TRBJ1-2, the full variable domain is DGGITQSPKYLFRKEGQNVTLSCEQNLNHDAMYWYRQDPGQGLRLIYYSQIVNDFQKGDIAEGYSVSREKKESFPLTVTSAQKNPTAFYLCASEDRGQGYTFGSGTRLTVV.

The V call is TRBV11-3, the J call TRBJ2-2; D uncertain. Trimming took off 4 bases at V and 2 bases at J, with 5 bases between the two ends. Germline lookup yields CDR1 SGHNT and CDR2 YENEEA. The CDR3 covers 13 residues. The CDR3 nucleotides are TGTGCCAGCAGCTCCCTTAACACCGGGGAGCTGTTTTTT. It yields the protein CASSSLNTGELFF.